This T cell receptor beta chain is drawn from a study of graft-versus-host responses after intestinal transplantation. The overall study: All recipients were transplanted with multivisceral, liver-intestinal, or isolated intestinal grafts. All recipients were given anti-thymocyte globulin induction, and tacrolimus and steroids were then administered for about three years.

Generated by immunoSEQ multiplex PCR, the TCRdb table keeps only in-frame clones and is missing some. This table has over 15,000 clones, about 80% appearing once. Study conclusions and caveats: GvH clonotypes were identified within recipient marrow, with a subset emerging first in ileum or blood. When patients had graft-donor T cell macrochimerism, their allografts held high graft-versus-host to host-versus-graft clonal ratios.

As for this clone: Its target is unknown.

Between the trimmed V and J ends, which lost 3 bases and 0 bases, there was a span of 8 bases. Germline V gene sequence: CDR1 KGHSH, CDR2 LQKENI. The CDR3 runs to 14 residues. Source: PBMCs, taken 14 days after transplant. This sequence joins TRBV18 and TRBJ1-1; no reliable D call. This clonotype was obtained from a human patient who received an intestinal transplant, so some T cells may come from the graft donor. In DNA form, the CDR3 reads TGTGCCAGCTCACCGCCCGGGGTGAACACTGAAGCTTTCTTT. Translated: CASSPPGVNTEAFF. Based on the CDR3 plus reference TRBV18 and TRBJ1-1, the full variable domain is NAGVMQNPRHLVRRRGQEARLRCSPMKGHSHVYWYRQLPEEGLKFMVYLQKENIIDESGMPKERFSAEFPKEGPSILRIQQVVRGDSAAYFCASSPPGVNTEAFFGQGTRLTVV.